Listed below are T cell receptor beta chains from one sample, sequenced in a study of cytomegalovirus exposure and HLA in healthy donors. Profiling relied on immunoSEQ multiplex PCR, and the TCRdb table lists in-frame clones only, not all of them. The sample holds about 220,000 clones; approximately 88% are singletons and the top ten take more than 12%. Sequencing was done on a sample of PBMCs. These receptors were obtained from a woman aged 30 to 39 in good health and CMV-seropositive. CDR3s include the opening cysteine and the closing phenylalanine or tryptophan. Each record gives: J gene, V gene, clone size, D gene, CDR3 DNA, CDR3 protein. A D gene is named only where the DNA matches it firmly. The size of a clone is reported for some rows only, either as once, few or many, or as a class for expanded clones.

>TRBJ2-3|TRBV2|.|TRBD2
TGTGCCAGCAGTGAAGGGGGACTAGCAGGCCCACACACAGATACGCAGTATTTT
CASSEGGLAGPHTDTQYF
>TRBJ2-1|TRBV7-7|.|TRBD2
TGTGCTAGCAGCAAATGGACTAGCGGAAACAATGAGCAGTTCTTC
CASSKWTSGNNEQFF
>TRBJ1-1|TRBV30|.|.
TGTGCCTGGAGGCAATTCGAGGGGATGTGGAACACTGAAGCTTTCTTT
CAWRQFEGMWNTEAFF
>TRBJ1-1|TRBV25-1|.|.
TGTGCCAGCAGTGAATTACGAGATTCCACTGAAGCTTTCTTT
CASSELRDSTEAFF
>TRBJ2-3|TRBV6-1|.|.
TGTGCCAGCAGTGTTAACAGGCTCCAATGGCGCACAGATACGCAGTATTTT
CASSVNRLQWRTDTQYF
>TRBJ2-1|TRBV27|.|TRBD2
TGTGCCAGCAGAAAGATAGCCGGGACTAGCGGGAGGGATGAGCAGTTCTTC
CASRKIAGTSGRDEQFF
>TRBJ1-2|TRBV28|.|TRBD1
TGTGCCAGCAGTTTTCAGGGGGCAACGTGGAGCTACACCTTC
CASSFQGATWSYTF
>TRBJ1-5|TRBV30|.|.
TGTGCCTGGAGGGCCCCGGGCGGCAATCAACCCCAGCATTTT
CAWRAPGGNQPQHF
>TRBJ1-1|TRBV4-1|.|.
TGCGCCAGCAGCCAAGGGCACAGCTCGAACACTGAAGCTTTCTTT
CASSQGHSSNTEAFF
>TRBJ1-2|TRBV7-2|.|.
TGTGCCAGCAGCCCCCCCGGAACGTCGGGTGGCTACACCTTC
CASSPPGTSGGYTF
>TRBJ2-2|TRBV6-8|.|.
TGTGCTTGTACGGGTAAGTCCCGGGACGGACACGACACCGGGGAGCTGTTTTTT
CACTGKSRDGHDTGELFF
>TRBJ2-7|TRBV10-3|.|.
TGTGCCATCAGTGAGTCCCGGACGGAAAGCTCCTACGAGCAGTACTTC
CAISESRTESSYEQYF
>TRBJ2-1|TRBV27|.|TRBD2
TGTGCCAGCAGTTTATTGACTAGCGGGACGGATGAGCAGTTCTTC
CASSLLTSGTDEQFF
>TRBJ2-7|TRBV29-1|.|.
TGCAGCGTTGTTCACTACCCAGGGATCTACGAGCAGTACTTC
CSVVHYPGIYEQYF
>TRBJ2-2|TRBV13|.|.
TGTGCCAGCAGCCACGAAGCTGGGCCCCAAGGGGAGCTGTTTTTT
CASSHEAGPQGELFF
>TRBJ1-4|TRBV5-6|.|TRBD1
TGTGCCAGCAGCCTGACAGGGTTCGCTAATGAAAAACTGTTTTTT
CASSLTGFANEKLFF
>TRBJ2-7|TRBV14|.|.
TGTGCCAGCAGCCAAGGGGTCCAGATCTACGAGCAGTACTTC
CASSQGVQIYEQYF
>TRBJ2-7|TRBV7-8|once|TRBD1
TGTGCCAGCAGCTTAGCTTACAGGGGCCGCGGATCCTACGAGCAGTACTTC
CASSLAYRGRGSYEQYF
>TRBJ1-5|TRBV18|.|.
TGTGCCAGCTCACTGTTTGACAGGCGACTCAATCAGCCCCAGCATTTT
CASSLFDRRLNQPQHF
>TRBJ1-5|TRBV30|.|.
TGTGCCTGGAGTGTACGGGGTTGGGGTGATCAGCCCCAGCATTTT
CAWSVRGWGDQPQHF
>TRBJ1-3|TRBV10-3|.|.
TGTGCCATCAGTGACTTTAGCCAGGATGAAGGAAACACCATATATTTT
CAISDFSQDEGNTIYF
>TRBJ2-7|TRBV5-6|.|.
TGTGCCAGCAGCAACCGGGTTGAGGGAATAGGCGAGCAGTACTTC
CASSNRVEGIGEQYF
>TRBJ1-2|TRBV11-3|few|.
TGTGCCAGCAGCTTAGCGGGGGAAGATGGCTACACCTTC
CASSLAGEDGYTF
>TRBJ2-2|TRBV19|few|.
TGTGCCAGTATTCCTAGGGGAGGTCATATCACCGGGGAGCTGTTTTTT
CASIPRGGHITGELFF
>TRBJ2-6|TRBV29-1|.|.
TGCAGCGTTGAAGATTCCCCAGCGGAGGCCTCTGGGGCCAACGTCCTGACTTTC
CSVEDSPAEASGANVLTF
>TRBJ1-4|TRBV11-2|few|.
TGTGCCAGCAGTCGAGCACAGGGTGGGGAAAAACTGTTTTTT
CASSRAQGGEKLFF
>TRBJ2-2|TRBV28|.|TRBD2
TGTGCCAGCAGTTACCGAAGCGGGAGGAACACCGGGGAGCTGTTTTTT
CASSYRSGRNTGELFF
>TRBJ2-7|TRBV9|.|.
TGTGCCAGCAGCGTAGCGGGGACAACAAGCTCCTACGAGCAGTACTTC
CASSVAGTTSSYEQYF
>TRBJ1-2|TRBV6-6|.|TRBD1
TGTGCCAGCAGTTACTCGAGGCGGACAGGGTCCGGGGGCTACACCTTC
CASSYSRRTGSGGYTF
>TRBJ1-2|TRBV14|.|.
TGTGCCAGCAGCCAACCGGGACGGCTCGCGAGCTACACCTTC
CASSQPGRLASYTF
>TRBJ2-2|TRBV6-5|.|.
TGTGCCAGCAGTTCGGACAGAGACACCGGGGAGCTGTTTTTT
CASSSDRDTGELFF
>TRBJ1-2|TRBV29-1|once|.
TGCAGCGTAGCCCCGGTCGTATCTAACTATGGCTACACCTTC
CSVAPVVSNYGYTF
>TRBJ2-3|TRBV5-4|once|TRBD1
TGTGCCAGCAGCAGACAGGGTATGAGCACAGATACGCAGTATTTT
CASSRQGMSTDTQYF
>TRBJ2-2|TRBV7-7|.|.
TGTGCTAGCAGCTTAGGGCAGGGTCGAACCGGGGAGCTGTTTTTT
CASSLGQGRTGELFF
>TRBJ1-2|TRBV27|.|.
TGTGCCAGCAGTTTGGCCCCCTCCAGGGGATTCTATGGCTACACCTTC
CASSLAPSRGFYGYTF
>TRBJ2-6|TRBV27|.|TRBD2
TGTGCCAGCAGTCTAGCGGGGACCTCTGGGGCCAACGTCCTGACTTTC
CASSLAGTSGANVLTF
>TRBJ2-7|TRBV5-1|.|.
TGCGCCAGCAGCTTGGACAGAAGCTACATTACTTCTACCTACGAGCAGTACTTC
CASSLDRSYITSTYEQYF
>TRBJ1-2|TRBV13|.|.
TGTGCCAGCAGCTCGACTAAGGACAGCTTAAACTATGGCTACACCTTC
CASSSTKDSLNYGYTF
>TRBJ2-3|TRBV5-4|.|.
TGTGCCAGCAGCTTGATGCGGGAATTCGATACGCAGTATTTT
CASSLMREFDTQYF
>TRBJ1-2|TRBV5-4|.|TRBD1
TGTGCCAGCAGCTATGGGGACAGGCTTCAACATTCCTACACCTTC
CASSYGDRLQHSYTF
>TRBJ1-5|TRBV2|.|.
TGTGCCAGCAGTGAACCGGGAATGACGGGTCAATCCTCTCAGCCCCAGCATTTT
CASSEPGMTGQSSQPQHF
>TRBJ2-3|TRBV10-1|.|TRBD2
TGCGCCAGCAGCCGGCTAGCGGGAGGGCCGACAGATACGCAGTATTTT
CASSRLAGGPTDTQYF
>TRBJ1-1|TRBV9|.|TRBD1
TGTGCCAGCAGCCCCCGGACAGGGAACGACAGGATTAGAGAGGCTGAAGCTTTCTTT
CASSPRTGNDRIREAEAFF
>TRBJ1-2|TRBV7-9|few|.
TGTGCAGCCGATACGGGAACGGGAGGCTACACCTTC
CAADTGTGGYTF
>TRBJ1-5|TRBV7-2|.|.
TGTGCCAGCAGCTTAGGGGAGCGACAGCCCCAGCATTTT
CASSLGERQPQHF
>TRBJ2-3|TRBV19|.|.
TGTGCCAGTAGTTTGCTAGTTACTACAGATACGCAGTATTTT
CASSLLVTTDTQYF
>TRBJ2-7|TRBV30|.|.
TGTGCCTGGAGCCTAGGGTGGGAGGACGAGCAGTACTTC
CAWSLGWEDEQYF
>TRBJ1-2|TRBV27|few|.
TGTGCCAGCAGTCCGCGCGGGGGTTACTATGGCTACACCTTC
CASSPRGGYYGYTF
>TRBJ2-3|TRBV9|few|TRBD2
TGTGCCAGCAGCGGCGCGGGAGTCACAGATACGCAGTATTTT
CASSGAGVTDTQYF
>TRBJ2-2|TRBV30|.|.
TGTGCCTGTCGGACAGTCCCCACCGGGGAGCTGTTTTTT
CACRTVPTGELFF
>TRBJ1-4|TRBV13|.|.
TGTGCCAGCAGCGAACGGGGGAGTACTAATGAAAAACTGTTTTTT
CASSERGSTNEKLFF